Shown below are 30 T cell receptor beta chains from a single sample sequenced in a study of early T cells in non-severe SARS-CoV-2 infection. TCRdb reanalysed the 5' RACE reads using MiXCR and keeps one entry per CDR3 protein. The data contain more than 45,000 distinct CDR3 sequences, approximately 7.7% of them singletons. The material sequenced was whole blood. Source of these receptors: an adult who was a healthcare worker with PCR-confirmed SARS-CoV-2 infection or an uninfected control (not recorded which).

This clonotype was found many times. The chain recombines TRBV24-1 with TRBJ2-1; D call uncertain. CDR3 length equals 11 residues. V gave up 2 bases and J gave up 5 bases, with 0 bases separating them. Germline V gene data show CDR1 as KGHDR and CDR2 as SFDVKD. CDR3 sequence: CATSDYNEQFF. The CDR3 region has the DNA TGTGCCACCAGTGATTACAATGAGCAGTTCTTC.

In this sample, this clonotype turned up a few times. This chain links TRBV27 with TRBJ2-3; 12 nucleotides line up with TRBD2. The CDR3 spans 16 residues. Looked up from germline, CDR1 is MNHEY and CDR2 is SMNVEV (reference sequence). The ends lost 5 bases at V and 2 bases at J; junction bases unmatched: 5. The CDR3 loop is CASSITSGRTTDTQYF. DNA of the CDR3: TGTGCCAGCAGTATAACTAGCGGGAGGACCACAGATACGCAGTATTTT.

There are a few counts of this clonotype. This chain connects TRBV5-1 to TRBJ2-3, with D hard to call. This CDR3 contains 14 residues. Trimming shortened V by 4 bases and J by 4 bases, and 13 bases separated the two germline ends. CDR1 SGHRS and CDR2 YFSETQ come from the germline V gene. The CDR3 loop reads CASSADSWADTQYF. The CDR3 DNA is TGCGCCAGCAGCGCTGACTCGTGGGCAGATACGCAGTATTTT.

This clonotype was recorded at least ten times. The rearrangement joins TRBV6-6 to TRBJ1-5, with 10 bases lining up with TRBD1. V was pared by 6 bases and J by 7 bases, with 12 bases of the junction left unmatched. This CDR3 region has 16 residues. CDR1 is MNHNY, CDR2 SVGAGI, per germline (reference sequence). The CDR3 here is CASSKHRDRGGQPQHF. In DNA form, the CDR3 reads TGTGCCAGCAGCAAACATAGGGACAGGGGAGGACAGCCCCAGCATTTT.

The gene calls are TRBV29-1 and TRBJ1-1; weak D call: TRBD1 (6 bases). V lost 0 bases, J lost 1 base, and 9 bases lay in between. The CDR3 runs 14 residues. CDR1 and CDR2 from the germline V gene are SQVTM and ANQGSEA. Written as DNA, the CDR3 is TGCAGCGTTGAAGATCAGGGGCGGAACACTGAAGCTTTCTTT. As protein: CSVEDQGRNTEAFF.

This clonotype was observed a handful of times. This chain joins TRBV6-2 or TRBV6-3 and TRBJ2-7, with D possibly being TRBD2 (5 bases). Germline CDR1 is MNHEY and CDR2 is SVGEGT. Deletions cut 0 bases from V and 3 bases from J, with 9 bases between. The CDR3 runs 14 residues. CDR3 loop: CASSYSEGGYEQYF. DNA for the CDR3: TGTGCCAGCAGTTACTCAGAGGGTGGCTACGAGCAGTACTTC.

This clonotype was seen a few times. The chain recombines TRBV12-3 or TRBV12-4 with TRBJ1-6; 9 bases align to TRBD1. CDR3 length equals 15 residues. Losses at the gene ends were 5 bases for V and 9 bases for J; bases not matched to a gene: 8. CDR3 nucleotide sequence: TGTGCCAGCAGTGTACGACAGGGGGGGAGTTCACCCCTCCACTTT. Translated: CASSVRQGGSSPLHF.

The chain is built from TRBV5-1 and TRBJ2-3; maybe TRBD1 (6 bases). There are 13 residues in the CDR3. The V end lost 5 bases, the J end lost 4 bases, and 11 bases lay between the germline ends. Germline CDR1 and CDR2: SGHRS and YFSETQ. The chain's CDR3 is CASRPGTPDTQYF. The CDR3 DNA reads TGCGCCAGCAGACCCGGGACACCAGATACGCAGTATTTT.

The genes are TRBV29-1 and TRBJ2-1; 7 bases match TRBD2. This CDR3 is 18 amino acids long. V shed 3 bases, J shed 0 bases, and the junction held 14 bases outside the gene matches. Germline values: CDR1 SQVTM, CDR2 ANQGSEA. The DNA for the CDR3 is TGCAGCGTTGATTCTGCCCTAGCGGAGCTGAGCTCCTACAATGAGCAGTTCTTC. It codes for CSVDSALAELSSYNEQFF.

The table lists this clonotype with a few counts. The DNA for the CDR3 is TGTGCCAGCAGCCTTAAAATGGACAGGCAATTAAGGGACACTGAAGCTTTCTTT. Its protein is CASSLKMDRQLRDTEAFF. The V call is TRBV7-3, the J call TRBJ1-1, with 7 bases lining up with TRBD1. J lost 3 bases, V lost 5 bases, and 18 bases had no gene match. The CDR3 consists of 18 residues. Germline V gene lookup returns CDR1 SGHTA and CDR2 FQGTGA.

The chain couples TRBV20-1 to TRBJ1-5; 7 bases match TRBD1. The trim removed 0 bases at V and 1 base at J, leaving 6 bases unmatched. Germline V gene data show CDR1 as DFQATT and CDR2 as SNEGSKA (reference sequence). The CDR3 contains 16 residues. For the CDR3, the DNA is TGCAGTGCTAGAGATCTCGGGACAGCGAGCAATCAGCCCCAGCATTTT. Residues: CSARDLGTASNQPQHF.

This clonotype was counted at least ten times. The chain uses TRBV9 and TRBJ2-3, with D maybe TRBD1 (7 bases). The CDR3 is 16 amino acids. Germline CDR1 and CDR2: SGDLS and YYNGEE. Trimming cost V 0 bases and J 4 bases, with 15 bases left between them. The CDR3 region is CASSVAGFRGADTQYF. The CDR3 region has the DNA TGTGCCAGCAGCGTAGCGGGATTCAGGGGGGCAGATACGCAGTATTTT.

This clonotype was observed a few times. The rearrangement uses TRBV28 and TRBJ2-1, with TRBD2 matching 10 bases. In germline, CDR1 is MDHEN, CDR2 SYDVKM. V shed 4 bases, J shed 7 bases, and the junction held 7 bases outside the gene matches. The CDR3 totals 15 residues. The CDR3 bases are TGTGCCAGCAGTTCTGGGACTAGCGACTGGAATGAGCAGTTCTTC. It encodes CASSSGTSDWNEQFF.

This clonotype occurred many times. The V gene is TRBV11-1, the J gene TRBJ2-7; D gene unclear. Germline V lookup: CDR1 SGHAT, CDR2 FQDESV (reference sequence). Trimming removed 5 bases at V and 0 bases at J, with 5 bases between. The CDR3 loop spans 12 amino acids. The CDR3 DNA follows: TGTGCCAGCAGCAAGAACTCCTACGAGCAGTACTTC. Translated, it gives CASSKNSYEQYF.

This clonotype was observed many times. This rearrangement joins TRBV14 to TRBJ2-3; the match to TRBD2 covers 7 bases. The germline gives CDR1 SGHDN, CDR2 FVKESK. This CDR3 region has 15 residues. J was trimmed by 10 bases and V by 0 bases; bases with no gene match: 10. CDR3 nucleotides: TGTGCCAGCAGCCAAGATAACGGAGCGGGGATCTCGCAGTATTTT. Its protein product is CASSQDNGAGISQYF.

This clonotype was picked up many times. The chain recombines TRBV28 with TRBJ2-1; the match to TRBD1 covers 8 bases. Germline V gene data show CDR1 as MDHEN and CDR2 as SYDVKM. The CDR3 is 15 amino acids. J was trimmed by 6 bases and V by 4 bases; bases with no gene match: 8. The CDR3 nucleotides are TGTGCCAGCAGTTCGTCCGGGACAGGCTTCAATGAGCAGTTCTTC. Protein sequence: CASSSSGTGFNEQFF.

J is TRBJ2-1 and V is TRBV29-1; D is ambiguous. CDR1 and CDR2 (germline): SQVTM, ANQGSEA. The CDR3 has 14 residues. With 6 bases removed from V and 2 bases from J, the gap between germline ends came to 14 bases. The CDR3 DNA reads as TGCAGCGTCTCCGAACTACCCACCTACAATGAGCAGTTCTTC. Translation gives CSVSELPTYNEQFF.

The sample holds many counts of this clonotype. The chain couples TRBV9 to TRBJ2-7, with 9 bases fitting TRBD2. CDR3 length: 15 amino acids. Germline V lookup: CDR1 SGDLS, CDR2 YYNGEE. V lost 3 bases, J lost 7 bases, and 11 bases stayed unmatched. For the CDR3, the DNA is TGTGCCAGCAGCGGGGGACTAGCCGGAGACAGGGAGCAGTACTTC. Its protein product is CASSGGLAGDREQYF.

This clonotype turned up a few times. V gene TRBV6-5 combines with J gene TRBJ2-7, with D perhaps matching TRBD1 or TRBD2 (6 bases each). Germline assignment: CDR1 MNHEY and CDR2 SVGAGI. V lost 6 bases to trimming and J lost 5 bases, with 14 bases between them. The CDR3 length is 13 residues. The CDR3 loop reads CASRSTGRNEQYF. Written as DNA, the CDR3 is TGTGCCAGCAGAAGCACAGGGAGGAACGAGCAGTACTTC.

This clonotype was seen just once. The chain employs TRBV12-3 or TRBV12-4 and TRBJ1-1; perhaps TRBD1 as D (5 bases). There are 16 residues in the CDR3. Trimming removed 5 bases from V and 2 bases from J, with 18 bases in between. The CDR3 DNA reads as TGTGCCAGCAGTCGAACCGGGGGGTCTCGAAACACTGAAGCTTTCTTT. It translates to CASSRTGGSRNTEAFF.

This clonotype occurred a few times. This chain links TRBV5-1 with TRBJ2-1; 16 bases are shared with TRBD2. Germline trimming cut 4 bases from V and 8 bases from J; bases unmatched to any gene: 6. Germline V gene lookup returns CDR1 SGHRS and CDR2 YFSETQ. This CDR3 comprises 16 residues. The CDR3 DNA sequence: TGCGCCAGCAGCGGGGGACTAGCGGGAGGGGTGGATGAGCAGTTCTTC. Translation: CASSGGLAGGVDEQFF.

This clonotype occurred a few times. The chain carries TRBV28 and TRBJ2-5; tentative D call: TRBD1 (5 bases). The CDR3 covers 12 residues. Germline V gene data show CDR1 as MDHEN and CDR2 as SYDVKM. V lost 5 bases to trimming and J lost 9 bases, with 13 bases between them. In nucleotides, the CDR3 is TGTGCCAGCAGTCTACCAAAGGGGCCCCAGTACTTC. Protein sequence: CASSLPKGPQYF. The variable domain in full, with the rest retrieved from reference TRBV28 and TRBJ2-5, is DVKVTQSSRYLVKRTGEKVFLECVQDMDHENMFWYRQDPGLGLRLIYFSYDVKMKEKGDIPEGYSVSREKKERFSLILESASTNQTSMYLCASSLPKGPQYFGPGTRLLVL.

This clonotype occurred many times. The chain recombines TRBV18 with TRBJ1-1, with D perhaps matching TRBD1 (6 bases). Germline values: CDR1 KGHSH, CDR2 LQKENI. This CDR3 region has 13 residues. Trimming pared 8 bases from V and 1 base from J, leaving 11 bases between. CDR3 loop: CASQGNGNTEAFF. The DNA for the CDR3 is TGTGCCAGCCAGGGGAACGGGAACACTGAAGCTTTCTTT. The full variable domain, in which reference TRBV18 and TRBJ1-1 provide the parts outside the CDR3, is NAGVMQNPRHLVRRRGQEARLRCSPMKGHSHVYWYRQLPEEGLKFMVYLQKENIIDESGMPKERFSAEFPKEGPSILRIQQVVRGDSAAYFCASQGNGNTEAFFGQGTRLTVV.

The chain couples TRBV28 to TRBJ2-7; TRBD2 might be the D (6 bases). This CDR3 comprises 14 residues. The V end was cut by 7 bases, the J end by 4 bases, with 17 bases between. CDR1 and CDR2 from the germline V gene are MDHEN and SYDVKM. CDR3 amino acids: CASKGRAGTYEQYF. Here the CDR3 DNA reads TGTGCCAGCAAGGGCAGGGCGGGAACATACGAGCAGTACTTC.

This clonotype was observed many times. This chain links TRBV20-1 with TRBJ2-7; 8 bases are a match to TRBD1. This CDR3 is built from 14 residues. Unmatched junction bases numbered 10, after V lost 4 bases and J lost 5 bases. The germline CDR1 and CDR2 sequences are DFQATT and SNEGSKA (reference sequence). CDR3 region: CSATKGQGNHEQYF. CDR3 bases: TGCAGTGCTACTAAAGGACAGGGCAACCACGAGCAGTACTTC.

This clonotype has a handful of counts. The chain uses TRBV2 and TRBJ2-7; 9 bases agree with TRBD2. V gave up 5 bases and J gave up 5 bases; unmatched junction bases: 10. CDR3 length: 15 amino acids. In germline, CDR1 is SNHLY, CDR2 FYNNEI. The DNA for the CDR3 is TGTGCCAGCAGTCGAGGGGATAGCGGGAGAGACGAGCAGTACTTC. Residues: CASSRGDSGRDEQYF. The full variable domain, in which reference TRBV2 and TRBJ2-7 provide the parts outside the CDR3, is EPEVTQTPSHQVTQMGQEVILRCVPISNHLYFYWYRQILGQKVEFLVSFYNNEISEKSEIFDDQFSVERPDGSNFTLKIRSTKLEDSAMYFCASSRGDSGRDEQYFGPGTRLTVT.

The chain recombines TRBV2 with TRBJ1-1; the D is unclear. This CDR3 is built from 14 residues. The germline V and J ends were trimmed by 6 bases and 4 bases, with 15 bases remaining between them. From germline, CDR1 is SNHLY and CDR2 FYNNEI. CDR3 coding DNA: TGTGCCAGCAGGGGCGCCCGGGCAGGCACTGAAGCTTTCTTT. It is translated as CASRGARAGTEAFF.

In its sample, this clonotype was seen many times. This rearrangement joins TRBV28 to TRBJ2-6; D remains unclear. V was trimmed by 6 bases and J by 4 bases, leaving 7 bases between them. The CDR3 covers 13 residues. Germline V gives CDR1 MDHEN, CDR2 SYDVKM. CDR3 sequence: CASRDPGANVLTF. The CDR3 DNA reads as TGTGCCAGCAGGGACCCGGGGGCCAACGTCCTGACTTTC. Drawing the rest from reference TRBV28 and TRBJ2-6, the complete variable domain is DVKVTQSSRYLVKRTGEKVFLECVQDMDHENMFWYRQDPGLGLRLIYFSYDVKMKEKGDIPEGYSVSREKKERFSLILESASTNQTSMYLCASRDPGANVLTFGAGSRLTVL.

This clonotype came up many times. V usage is TRBV6-5 and J usage is TRBJ1-5; a possible D gene is TRBD1 (6 bases). V shed 0 bases and J shed 4 bases, with 7 bases lying between them. Germline lookup yields CDR1 MNHEY and CDR2 SVGAGI. This CDR3 is built from 14 residues. CDR3 sequence (DNA): TGTGCCAGCAGTTACTCAGGGGGGAATCAGCCCCAGCATTTT. Its protein is CASSYSGGNQPQHF.

This clonotype occurred a few times. J is TRBJ2-3 and V is TRBV18; D remains unclear. Trimming pared 0 bases from V and 3 bases from J, leaving 4 bases between. Per the germline V gene, CDR1 is KGHSH and CDR2 is LQKENI. The CDR3 spans 13 residues. The CDR3 reads CASSPPETDTQYF. The CDR3 region has the DNA TGTGCCAGCTCACCACCCGAGACAGATACGCAGTATTTT.